The present TCR beta chain was sequenced within a study of molecular identifiers for immune sequencing clone quantification. Germline V CDR1 and CDR2: SQVTM, ANQGSEA. Trimming removed 6 bases from V and 1 base from J; junction bases left unmatched: 3. The CDR3 has 12 amino acids. TCRdb re-analysed the PCR reads in MiXCR, keeping a single row per CDR3 protein. This sample yields approximately 670,000 distinct CDR3 sequences, of which 20% are seen a single time; 0.85% to 0.9% belongs to the top ten. This clonotype was detected ten times or more. The sequenced sample consisted of naive CD8+ T cells from blood, with Jurkat cell RNA spiked in. As to subset: FACS-sorted CD8+CD4-CCR7+CD45RA+ naive T cells. This chain joins TRBV29-1 and TRBJ2-7; 7 bases fit TRBD2. The sequence was collected from a human donor in good health. Some libraries in this study had Jurkat cell RNA spiked in. The CDR3 coding sequence is TGCAGCGTGATTAGCGGGTCCTACGAGCAGTACTTC. It is translated as CSVISGSYEQYF.